These 28 T cell receptor beta chains were all obtained from the same sample, sequenced in a study of blood T cell repertoires in COVID-19. Generated by immunoSEQ multiplex PCR, the TCRdb table keeps only in-frame clones and is missing some. This table has 150,000 to 160,000 clones, roughly four fifths appearing once. Sequences were obtained from peripheral blood. These receptors came from a woman aged 55-75 years with acute or convalescent COVID-19.

Written as DNA, the CDR3 is TGCGCCAGCAGTCTCCGGGACAGGGGTGAAGCTTTCTTT. Translated, it gives CASSLRDRGEAFF. The rearrangement links TRBV23-1 to TRBJ1-1; TRBD1 matches at 10 bases. TRBV23-1 qualifies as an ORF whose function is uncertain. The CDR3 is 13 amino acids. V was pared by 4 bases and J by 7 bases, with 3 bases of the junction left unmatched.

The rearrangement joins TRBV29-1 to TRBJ2-7; D is perhaps TRBD1 (6 bases). Trimming stripped 5 bases from V and 0 bases from J, with 11 bases between. Per germline, CDR1 SQVTM and CDR2 ANQGSEA. The CDR3 contains 13 residues. In DNA, the CDR3 is TGCAGCGTTAAGGGACATTCCTCCTACGAGCAGTACTTC. Translating gives CSVKGHSSYEQYF.

V is TRBV5-1 and J is TRBJ2-1; no definite D call. The CDR3 length is 12 residues. The germline CDR1 and CDR2 sequences are SGHRS and YFSETQ. V dropped 0 bases and J dropped 9 bases, with 7 bases sitting between them. This chain's CDR3 is CASSLDQVEQFF. The CDR3 bases are TGCGCCAGCAGCTTGGACCAGGTTGAGCAGTTCTTC.

The chain combines TRBV11-2 with TRBJ1-2; D is undetermined. Trimming pared 2 bases from V and 6 bases from J, leaving 7 bases between. CDR3 length equals 12 residues. Germline CDR1 SGHAT, CDR2 FQNNGV. This CDR3 reads CASSLNSDGYTF. CDR3 DNA: TGTGCCAGCAGCTTAAACAGTGATGGCTACACCTTC.

V usage is TRBV18 and J usage is TRBJ2-7; D is undetermined. V was cut by 6 bases and J by 3 bases, with 6 bases left in between. Germline values: CDR1 KGHSH, CDR2 LQKENI. CDR3 length: 11 residues. The CDR3 nucleotides are TGTGCCAGCTCCACCGGCTACGAGCAGTACGTC. The encoded protein is CASSTGYEQYV.

The chain has TRBV6-5 and TRBJ2-4; D unclear. CDR1 is MNHEY, CDR2 SVGAGI, per germline. Trimming cost V 6 bases and J 7 bases, with 10 bases left between them. The CDR3 totals 12 residues. DNA for the CDR3: TGTGCCAGCAGCGGCGGAAGGAACATTCAGTACTTC. Its protein product is CASSGGRNIQYF.

This clone was seen a few times. V usage is TRBV3-1 (or the pseudogene TRBV3-2) and J usage is TRBJ1-2; tentatively, D is TRBD1 (5 bases). CDR3 length: 17 amino acids. Deletions cut 0 bases from V and 4 bases from J, with 18 bases between. The germline gives CDR1 LGHDT, CDR2 YNNKEL (reference sequence). CDR3 residues: CASSQDKRGILIYGYTF. The CDR3 DNA reads as TGTGCCAGCAGCCAAGATAAAAGGGGCATCCTCATCTATGGCTACACCTTC.

This clone was detected a few times. The genes are TRBV29-1 and TRBJ2-2; 10 bases are a match to TRBD2. Trimming took 7 bases from V and 3 from J; bases not matched to a gene: 11. The V gene's germline CDR1 is SQVTM and CDR2 ANQGSEA. The CDR3 spans 16 residues. CDR3 in DNA: TGCAGCGCCCTGAGCGGGGGGGTGAAGTACACCGGGGAGCTGTTTTTT. This translates into CSALSGGVKYTGELFF.

The count of this clone is one. The chain links TRBV5-8 to TRBJ1-2; TRBD1 aligns across 7 bases. This CDR3 contains 15 residues. Germline V gene sequence: CDR1 SGHTS, CDR2 YDEGEE. V gave up 2 bases and J gave up 2 bases; unmatched junction bases: 6. The CDR3 is CASSLQAGGNYGYTF. In DNA, the CDR3 is TGTGCCAGCAGCTTACAGGCAGGGGGAAACTATGGCTACACCTTC.

The V call is TRBV24-1, the J call TRBJ1-2, with D perhaps matching TRBD1 (5 bases). Between the trimmed V and J ends, which lost 5 bases and 7 bases, there was a span of 19 bases. CDR1 is KGHDR and CDR2 is SFDVKD in the germline V gene. The length of the CDR3 is 15 residues. Here the CDR3 DNA reads TGTGCCACCAGTGCCTCGGGGGTAGTTATCTCTGGCTACACCTTC. Its protein product is CATSASGVVISGYTF.

The chain links TRBV29-1 to TRBJ2-6; D is possibly TRBD1 (6 bases). Trimming removed 4 bases from V and 0 bases from J, with 13 bases in between. This CDR3 has 16 amino acids. Germline lookup yields CDR1 SQVTM and CDR2 ANQGSEA. CDR3 sequence: CSVAVGHRSGANVLTF. DNA of the CDR3: TGCAGCGTTGCGGTGGGACACCGCTCTGGGGCCAACGTCCTGACTTTC. Full variable domain (remainder filled in from reference TRBV29-1 and TRBJ2-6): SAVISQKPSRDICQRGTSLTIQCQVDSQVTMMFWYRQQPGQSLTLIATANQGSEATYESGFVIDKFPISRPNLTFSTLTVSNMSPEDSSIYLCSVAVGHRSGANVLTFGAGSRLTVL.

The chain recombines TRBV2 with TRBJ1-1; D ambiguous. This CDR3 has 14 residues. V was pared by 6 bases and J by 4 bases, with 15 bases between. Germline CDR1 SNHLY, CDR2 FYNNEI. The CDR3 region has the DNA TGTGCCAGCAGCCGTTCCTTCGGCGGCACTGAAGCTTTCTTT. Translated: CASSRSFGGTEAFF.

This chain uses TRBV6-6 with TRBJ1-3; TRBD1 agrees at 8 bases. Germline V gene sequence: CDR1 MNHNY, CDR2 SVGAGI (reference sequence). Germline trimming cut 2 bases from V and 4 bases from J; bases unmatched to any gene: 4. The CDR3 spans 15 residues. DNA of the CDR3: TGTGCCAGCAGTTACGGACAGGGACGAGGAAACACCATATATTTT. It translates to CASSYGQGRGNTIYF.

V is TRBV4-1 and J is TRBJ1-1, with a possible D match to TRBD1 (5 bases). Germline-derived CDR1 and CDR2 are MGHRA and YSYEKL. V lost 0 bases to trimming and J lost 8 bases, with 16 bases between them. There are 15 residues in the CDR3. In DNA form, the CDR3 reads TGCGCCAGCAGCCAAGAGGAAGGGACTCATTGGGAAGCTTTCTTT. Its protein product is CASSQEEGTHWEAFF.

J is TRBJ1-3 and V is TRBV18; D perhaps matches TRBD1 (5 bases). Trimming cost V 1 base and J 3 bases, with 10 bases left between them. The germline V gene encodes CDR1 KGHSH and CDR2 LQKENI. There are 15 residues in the CDR3. In DNA, the CDR3 is TGTGCCAGCTCACCACAGGAGGGGCGTGGAAACACCATATATTTT. It encodes CASSPQEGRGNTIYF.

The chain joins TRBV10-3 to TRBJ1-2; D uncertain. Trimming stripped 2 bases from V and 3 bases from J, with 7 bases between. Germline assignment: CDR1 ENHRY and CDR2 SYGVKD. The CDR3 is made up of 13 amino acids. The CDR3 is CAISEGSYYGYTF. As DNA, the CDR3 is TGTGCCATCAGTGAGGGGAGCTACTATGGCTACACCTTC.

The CDR3 sequence is CASSWTGQSQYF. In DNA form, the CDR3 reads TGTGCCAGCAGTTGGACAGGGCAGTCGCAGTACTTC. The genes are TRBV12-3 or TRBV12-4 and TRBJ2-7; 8 positions match TRBD1. The CDR3 is made up of 12 amino acids. V was clipped by 4 bases and J by 9 bases; unmatched bases: 5.

The chain carries TRBV29-1 and TRBJ2-7; D perhaps matches TRBD1 (6 bases). This CDR3 contains 12 residues. Germline CDR1 SQVTM, CDR2 ANQGSEA. V gave up 3 bases and J gave up 0 bases, with 6 bases separating them. CDR3 sequence reads: CSVETGSYEQYF. CDR3 nucleotides: TGCAGCGTTGAGACAGGCTCCTACGAGCAGTACTTC.

Only one count was recorded for this clone. The rearrangement uses TRBV5-4 and TRBJ2-7, with D perhaps matching TRBD1 (5 bases). Germline values: CDR1 SGHNT, CDR2 YYREEE (reference sequence). V was clipped by 2 bases and J by 0 bases, with 9 bases between them. The CDR3 totals 14 residues. The CDR3 spells CASSFDRSSYEQYV. The CDR3 DNA follows: TGTGCCAGCAGCTTCGACAGAAGCTCCTACGAGCAGTACGTC.

This clone was observed a single time. V and J are TRBV25-1 and TRBJ1-1; 7 positions match TRBD1. J was trimmed by 1 base and V by 7 bases; bases with no gene match: 9. CDR3 size: 15 residues. Germline CDR1 reads MGHDK; CDR2 reads SYGVNS. CDR3 residues: CASTAGGIGNTEAFF. CDR3 nucleotides: TGTGCCAGCACAGCAGGGGGGATCGGGAACACTGAAGCTTTCTTT.

The chain combines TRBV28 with TRBJ1-5; 7 nucleotides agree with TRBD1. J lost 4 bases, V lost 6 bases, and 9 bases had no gene match. Germline loops: CDR1 MDHEN, CDR2 SYDVKM. The CDR3 has 15 amino acids. CDR3 sequence: CASSFEGQRNQPQHF. The DNA of the CDR3 is TGTGCCAGCAGCTTCGAGGGACAGAGAAATCAGCCCCAGCATTTT.

This clone was found once. The J gene is TRBJ1-2, the V gene TRBV24-1; 7 nucleotides align to TRBD1. Germline CDR1 and CDR2: KGHDR and SFDVKD. There are 13 residues in the CDR3. J lost 7 bases, V lost 4 bases, and 5 bases had no gene match. CDR3 bases: TGTGCCACCAGTGAGACAGGGACCACTGGCTACACCTTC. It codes for CATSETGTTGYTF.

J is TRBJ1-5 and V is TRBV2, with 8 bases lining up with TRBD1. The V and J ends lost 5 bases and 6 bases, in that order; junction bases with no gene match: 6. The CDR3 spans 14 residues. CDR1 and CDR2 from the germline V gene are SNHLY and FYNNEI. The CDR3 loop reads CASSYGQGSQPQHF. CDR3 bases: TGTGCCAGCAGTTACGGACAGGGATCTCAGCCCCAGCATTTT.

This chain links TRBV7-2 with TRBJ1-4; no clear D gene. The CDR3 is made up of 15 amino acids. Germline V gene data show CDR1 as SGHTA and CDR2 as FQGNSA. Between the trimmed V and J ends, which lost 2 bases and 0 bases, there was a span of 7 bases. CDR3 DNA: TGTGCCAGCAGCTTAATGGGAGCAACTAATGAAAAACTGTTTTTT. Translating it yields CASSLMGATNEKLFF.

The rearrangement links TRBV30 to TRBJ1-5; 8 nucleotides agree with TRBD1. Germline CDR1 GTSNPN, CDR2 SVGIG (reference sequence). Trimming took 6 bases from V and 4 from J; bases not matched to a gene: 11. The CDR3 has 15 residues. The CDR3, as DNA: TGTGCCTGTACGAGACAGGGGAGTCGAAATCAGCCCCAGCATTTT. This translates into CACTRQGSRNQPQHF.

The rearrangement links TRBV11-2 to TRBJ2-1; D gene ambiguous. The CDR3 covers 13 residues. Germline V gene data show CDR1 as SGHAT and CDR2 as FQNNGV. V was pared by 5 bases and J by 0 bases, with 5 bases between. For the CDR3, the DNA is TGTGCCAGCAGCGCGAACTCCTACAATGAGCAGTTCTTC. It specifies CASSANSYNEQFF.

This clone was recorded a few times. The chain joins TRBV19 to TRBJ1-1; a weak D match, TRBD1 (6 bases). There are 13 residues in the CDR3. Germline V lookup: CDR1 LNHDA, CDR2 SQIVND (reference sequence). The V gene lost 5 bases and the J gene lost 3 bases, with 10 bases spanning the gap. CDR3 sequence (DNA): TGTGCCAGTAGTGTATACAGGGACACTGAAGCTTTCTTT. Its protein is CASSVYRDTEAFF.

The V call is TRBV3-1 (or the pseudogene TRBV3-2), the J call TRBJ1-5, with D uncertain. Trimming removed 0 bases from V and 4 bases from J, with 4 bases in between. This CDR3 has 13 amino acids. Germline CDR1 reads LGHDT; CDR2 reads YNNKEL (reference sequence). CDR3 in amino acids: CASSQDINQPQHF. The CDR3 DNA reads as TGTGCCAGCAGCCAAGATATTAATCAGCCCCAGCATTTT.